The next 19 T cell receptor beta chains were all read from a single sample in a study of blood T cell repertoires in COVID-19. The assay was immunoSEQ multiplex PCR, and TCRdb's table has in-frame clones only and misses some. Of under 250,000 clones listed, around 80% were seen once; the top ten hold 7% to 8.5%. Material for sequencing was peripheral blood. The source of these receptors is a woman between 65 and 79 years old with acute or convalescent COVID-19.

The chain combines TRBV3-1 (or the pseudogene TRBV3-2) with TRBJ1-2; possibly TRBD1 for D (5 bases). Germline V lookup: CDR1 LGHDT, CDR2 YNNKEL (reference sequence). Trimming stripped 4 bases from V and 8 bases from J, with 8 bases between. The CDR3 consists of 11 residues. The CDR3 here is CASSLAGGYTF. In DNA, the CDR3 is TGTGCCAGCAGCCTGGCAGGGGGCTACACCTTC.

The chain employs TRBV7-6 and TRBJ1-2; TRBD1 agrees at 7 bases. Trimming took 5 bases from V and 7 from J; bases not matched to a gene: 16. The CDR3 is made up of 16 amino acids. Germline V CDR1 and CDR2: SGHVS, FNYEAQ. In DNA, the CDR3 is TGTGCCAGCAGCCAGGACGTCTACGAGGGGGCAGGTGGCTACACCTTC. Amino acids: CASSQDVYEGAGGYTF.

J is TRBJ2-3 and V is TRBV6-4; no firm D call. Germline lookup yields CDR1 MRHNA and CDR2 SNTAGT. The CDR3 sequence is 13 residues long. Trimming took 0 bases from V and 5 from J, leaving 6 bases between them. As DNA, the CDR3 is TGTGCCAGCAGTGACTCGTTCGGAGATACGCAGTATTTT. Encoded protein: CASSDSFGDTQYF.

This chain links TRBV7-9 with TRBJ1-4, with 7 bases fitting TRBD1. Per germline, CDR1 SEHNR and CDR2 FQNEAQ (reference sequence). This CDR3 region has 16 residues. V shed 5 bases, J shed 8 bases, and the junction held 14 bases outside the gene matches. CDR3 protein: CASSQQRQGMREKLFF. The DNA of the CDR3 is TGTGCCAGCAGCCAACAACGACAGGGAATGAGGGAAAAACTGTTTTTT. Full variable domain (missing parts from reference TRBV7-9 and TRBJ1-4): DTGVSQNPRHKITKRGQNVTFRCDPISEHNRLYWYRQTLGQGPEFLTYFQNEAQLEKSRLLSDRFSAERPKGSFSTLEIQRTEQGDSAMYLCASSQQRQGMREKLFFGSGTQLSVL.

This clone was seen a few times. CDR3 sequence: CASSRGTGGETQYF. The CDR3 DNA reads TGTGCCAGCAGTAGGGGGACAGGGGGAGAGACCCAGTACTTC. The genes are TRBV27 and TRBJ2-5, with TRBD1 matching 11 bases. The ends lost 5 bases at V and 4 bases at J; junction bases unmatched: 3. CDR3 length equals 14 residues. Germline V gives CDR1 MNHEY, CDR2 SMNVEV (reference sequence).

The gene calls are TRBV5-1 and TRBJ2-5, with TRBD1 matching 10 bases. The CDR3 is 16 amino acids. The germline V gene has CDR1 SGHRS and CDR2 YFSETQ. Trimming at V came to 0 bases and at J to 5 bases, leaving 7 bases not matched to a gene. CDR3 nucleotides: TGCGCCAGCAGCTTGGGGTCGACAGGGGGCGGTGAGACCCAGTACTTC. Encoded protein: CASSLGSTGGGETQYF.

CDR3 in DNA: TGTGCCAGCAGCCCAGCGGGACTAACTAGCACAGATACGCAGTATTTT. Its protein is CASSPAGLTSTDTQYF. This chain links TRBV7-8 with TRBJ2-3, with 7 bases fitting TRBD2. The CDR3 runs to 16 residues. CDR1 is SGHVS, CDR2 FQNEAQ, per germline. The ends lost 5 bases at V and 0 bases at J; junction bases unmatched: 8.

Only a few counts were recorded for this clone. The V call is TRBV7-6, the J call TRBJ1-6, with 7 bases that match TRBD1. Germline lookup yields CDR1 SGHVS and CDR2 FNYEAQ. The V segment lost 5 bases and the J segment 10 bases; nucleotides outside the gene matches: 11. This CDR3 has 15 amino acids. The CDR3 loop reads CASSLRGQASSPLHF. The CDR3 bases are TGTGCCAGCAGCCTCAGAGGACAGGCCAGCTCACCCCTCCACTTT.

The chain employs TRBV5-1 and TRBJ2-7, with TRBD2 as a possible D gene (5 bases). V lost 0 bases and J lost 3, with 19 bases in between. The CDR3 loop spans 17 amino acids. Germline-derived CDR1 and CDR2 are SGHRS and YFSETQ. The CDR3 region has the DNA TGCGCCAGCAGCTTGGGGGCGCGGAGGTTACTACACTACGAGCAGTACTTC. It is translated as CASSLGARRLLHYEQYF.

As to this clone: The sample contains more than one DNA sequence encoding this CDR3. This chain joins TRBV9 and TRBJ1-6; no reliable D call. Germline CDR1 and CDR2: SGDLS and YYNGEE. The V and J ends lost 4 bases and 1 base respectively, with 12 bases between them. This CDR3 has 16 amino acids. Written as DNA, the CDR3 is TGTGCCAGCAGCTTGAGCTATGATTCCTATAATTCACCCCTCCACTTT. Amino acids: CASSLSYDSYNSPLHF.

J is TRBJ2-7 and V is TRBV5-5; D might be TRBD2 (5 bases). Germline V gene data show CDR1 as SGHKS and CDR2 as YYEKEE (reference sequence). Trimming cost V 4 bases and J 4 bases, with 15 bases left between them. CDR3 length: 14 residues. The DNA for the CDR3 is TGTGCCAGCAGCCCGGGAAGGCGCGGGTACGAGCAGTACTTC. Translating gives CASSPGRRGYEQYF.

J is TRBJ2-1 and V is TRBV7-6, with 10 bases identical to TRBD1. The J segment lost 9 bases and the V segment lost 6 bases, leaving 11 bases of the junction unmatched. CDR1 is SGHVS and CDR2 is FNYEAQ in the germline V gene. CDR3 size: 15 residues. The CDR3 sequence: CASRSGTGEMSEQFF. In nucleotides, the CDR3 is TGTGCCAGCAGATCCGGGACAGGGGAGATGAGTGAGCAGTTCTTC.

In nucleotides, the CDR3 is TGTGCCAGCTCACCTTCCAAGGGGGGGGGCTACGAGCAGTACGTC. This codes for CASSPSKGGGYEQYV. This rearrangement joins TRBV18 to TRBJ2-7; D perhaps matches TRBD2 (7 bases). The CDR3 consists of 15 residues. From germline, CDR1 is KGHSH and CDR2 LQKENI. The V end lost 3 bases, the J end lost 3 bases, and 15 bases lay between the germline ends.

The CDR3 here is CSAAEGRDYGYTF. The CDR3, as DNA: TGCAGCGCCGCGGAGGGCAGAGACTATGGCTACACCTTC. The genes are TRBV29-1 and TRBJ1-2; D gene ambiguous. Germline-derived CDR1 and CDR2 are SQVTM and ANQGSEA. The CDR3 covers 13 residues. The V end was cut by 7 bases, the J end by 3 bases, with 15 bases between.

The chain combines TRBV7-2 with TRBJ2-5; D not resolved. V lost 1 base and J lost 3, with 6 bases in between. CDR1 and CDR2 from the germline V gene are SGHTA and FQGNSA. This CDR3 is built from 13 residues. CDR3 sequence: CASSLDPEETQYF. Here the CDR3 DNA reads TGTGCCAGCAGCTTAGACCCAGAAGAGACCCAGTACTTC.

V and J are TRBV5-1 and TRBJ1-4; TRBD1 matches 7 bases. With V trimmed by 3 bases and J by 0 bases, 5 bases remained unmatched. Germline lookup yields CDR1 SGHRS and CDR2 YFSETQ. The CDR3 sequence is 16 residues long. The DNA of the CDR3 is TGCGCCAGCAGCTATACAGGGGCTGCAACTAATGAAAAACTGTTTTTT. Protein sequence: CASSYTGAATNEKLFF.

V is TRBV18 and J is TRBJ1-2; D is undetermined. V dropped 2 bases and J dropped 0 bases, with 22 bases sitting between them. The CDR3 length is 19 residues. The germline CDR1 and CDR2 sequences are KGHSH and LQKENI. The DNA of the CDR3 is TGTGCCAGCTCACCATTAGGCACTGCCTCGCCCGGAGCTAACTATGGCTACACCTTC. Translating gives CASSPLGTASPGANYGYTF.

The chain uses TRBV7-8 and TRBJ2-5; D ambiguous. Germline CDR1 SGHVS, CDR2 FQNEAQ. The CDR3 length is 13 residues. V lost 5 bases and J lost 2, with 9 bases in between. CDR3 region: CASSRSEQETQYF. The CDR3 bases are TGTGCCAGCAGCCGAAGCGAGCAAGAGACCCAGTACTTC.

The chain recombines TRBV4-2 with TRBJ2-3; a possible D gene is TRBD2 (6 bases). Trimming left V 0 bases short and J 1 base short, with 20 bases between. The CDR3 is 19 amino acids. Germline V gives CDR1 LGHNA, CDR2 YNFKEQ. The CDR3: CASSQDLMNWGGGTDTQYF. CDR3 DNA sequence: TGTGCCAGCAGCCAAGATCTCATGAATTGGGGCGGGGGCACAGATACGCAGTATTTT.